This T cell receptor (beta chain) comes out of a study of blood T cell repertoires in COVID-19. Study-wide context: From the United States, Italy and Spain came samples of acute and convalescent COVID-19. The cDNA or gDNA used as material had been derived from T cells, B-cell-depleted T cells, or PBMCs.

As processed by the authors: Reference gene primers were amplified, and this amplification served to estimate nucleated cell counts. TCRdb's table, derived via immunoSEQ multiplex PCR, lists solely in-frame clones and lacks some. V and J calls and clone size come straight from that table; D and trimming were deduced from the DNA. The sample has about 210,000 clones, approximately 81% seen once; the top ten hold around 4.9%. Germline-derived CDR1 and CDR2 are SQVTM and ANQGSEA. Trimming pared 4 bases from V and 3 bases from J, leaving 16 bases between. The CDR3 contains 14 residues. The chain combines TRBV29-1 with TRBJ2-7; unclear D gene. The sequencing input was peripheral blood. The receptor was isolated from a woman older than 75 with acute or convalescent COVID-19. CDR3 sequence: CSVVSSYTVYEQYF. CDR3 nucleotide sequence: TGCAGCGTTGTTTCTAGTTATACCGTCTACGAGCAGTACTTC.